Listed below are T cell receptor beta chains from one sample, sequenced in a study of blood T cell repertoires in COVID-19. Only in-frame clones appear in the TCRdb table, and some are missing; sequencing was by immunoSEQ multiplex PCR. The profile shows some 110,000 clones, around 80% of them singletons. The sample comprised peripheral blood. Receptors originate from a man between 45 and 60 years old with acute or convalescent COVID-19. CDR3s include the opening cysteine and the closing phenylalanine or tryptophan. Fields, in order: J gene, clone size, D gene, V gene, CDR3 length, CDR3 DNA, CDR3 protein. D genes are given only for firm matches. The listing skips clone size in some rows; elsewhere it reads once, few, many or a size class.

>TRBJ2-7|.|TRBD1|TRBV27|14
TGTGCCAGCAGCTCCGGGACAGGCAATTACGAGCAGTACTTC
CASSSGTGNYEQYF
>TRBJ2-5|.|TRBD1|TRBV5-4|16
TGTGCCAGCAGCCGATACCGGACAGGGGGCAAGGAGACCCAGTACTTC
CASSRYRTGGKETQYF
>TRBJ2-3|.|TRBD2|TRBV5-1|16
TGCGCCAGCAGCTTACAGGGCGGGAGGTGGACAGATACGCAGTATTTT
CASSLQGGRWTDTQYF
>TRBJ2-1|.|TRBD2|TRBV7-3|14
TGTGCCAGCAGTCGTAGCGGGGGGGTGAATGAGCAGTTCTTC
CASSRSGGVNEQFF
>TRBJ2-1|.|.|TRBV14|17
TGTGCCAGCAGCCAAGCCACCGGGACTCACTCCTACAATGAGCAGTTCTTC
CASSQATGTHSYNEQFF
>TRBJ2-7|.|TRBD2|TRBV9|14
TGTGCCAGCAGCCCCTCCGGGAGGGGCTACGAGCAGTACTTC
CASSPSGRGYEQYF
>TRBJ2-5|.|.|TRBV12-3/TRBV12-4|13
TGTGCCAGCAGTCCCGGGTCAGAAGAGACCCAGTACTTC
CASSPGSEETQYF
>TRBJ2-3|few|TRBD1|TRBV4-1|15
TGCGCCAGCAGCCAAGACGACAGGGTCAAAGATACGCAGTATTTT
CASSQDDRVKDTQYF
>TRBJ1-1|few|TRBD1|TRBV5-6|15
TGTGCCAGCAGCTATTGGACAGGGGCAACCACTGAAGCTTTCTTT
CASSYWTGATTEAFF
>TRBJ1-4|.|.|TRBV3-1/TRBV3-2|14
TGTGCCAGCAGCCAGACAACCATTAATGAAAAACTGTTTTTT
CASSQTTINEKLFF
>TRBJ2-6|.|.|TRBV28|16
TGTGCCAGCAGTTGGGGTGGACACGCTGGGGCCAACGTCCTGACTTTC
CASSWGGHAGANVLTF
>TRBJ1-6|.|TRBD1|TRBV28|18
TGTGCCAGCAGTTTACCCGACAGGGGGATATCCTATAATTCACCCCTCCACTTT
CASSLPDRGISYNSPLHF
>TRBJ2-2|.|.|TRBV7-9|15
TGTGCCAGCAGCCGTCAACAGGGATATACCGGGGAGCTGTTTTTT
CASSRQQGYTGELFF
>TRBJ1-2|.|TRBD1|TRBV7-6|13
TGTGCCAGCAGCCACGGGACAGGGTTGGGCTACACCTTC
CASSHGTGLGYTF
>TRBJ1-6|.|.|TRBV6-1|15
TGTGCCAGCAGTGAACGTCTCGGACAGAATTCACCCCTCCACTTT
CASSERLGQNSPLHF
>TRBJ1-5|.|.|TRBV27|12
TGTGCCAGCAGTCCTGCCAGCGGGATTCAGCATTTT
CASSPASGIQHF
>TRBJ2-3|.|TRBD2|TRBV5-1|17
TGCGCCAGCAGCTTGGCCCCACTAGCGGGGGGAACAGATACGCAGTATTTT
CASSLAPLAGGTDTQYF
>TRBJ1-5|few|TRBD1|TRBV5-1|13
TGCGCCAGCAGCCCCGACAGGGACCAGCCCCAGCATTTT
CASSPDRDQPQHF
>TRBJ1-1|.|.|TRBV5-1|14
TGCGCCAGCAGCCAGATGGGGGGAGGGACTGAAGCTTTCTTT
CASSQMGGGTEAFF
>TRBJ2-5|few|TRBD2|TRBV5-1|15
TGCGCCAGCAGCTCTTTAATAGCGGGTGGGGAGACCCAGTACTTC
CASSSLIAGGETQYF
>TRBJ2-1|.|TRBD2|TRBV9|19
TGTGCCAGCAGCGTAGACACTAGCGGGGGGAGGAGCTCCTACAATGAGCAGTTCTTC
CASSVDTSGGRSSYNEQFF
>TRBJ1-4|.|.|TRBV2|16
TGTGCCAGCAGCTTCGACGGGATTAGGACTAATGAAAAACTGTTTTTT
CASSFDGIRTNEKLFF
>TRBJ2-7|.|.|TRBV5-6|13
TGTGCCAGCAGCTTCGCCCCAGGGAGGGAGCAGTACTTC
CASSFAPGREQYF
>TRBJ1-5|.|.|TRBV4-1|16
TGCGCCAGCAGCCAGGTTACAGGGTTTCGGAATCAGCCCCAGCATTTT
CASSQVTGFRNQPQHF
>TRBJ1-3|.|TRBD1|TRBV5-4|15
TGTGCCAGCAGCAAACAGGGGGTCTCTGGAAACACCATATATTTT
CASSKQGVSGNTIYF
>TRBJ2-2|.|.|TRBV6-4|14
TGTGCCAGCAGCGAGACAGGGAACACCGGGGAGCTGTTTTTT
CASSETGNTGELFF
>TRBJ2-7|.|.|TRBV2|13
TGTGCCAGCAGTGGGGCTGTTTTCTACGAGCAGTACTTC
CASSGAVFYEQYF
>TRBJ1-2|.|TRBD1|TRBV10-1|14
TGCGCCAGCAGTGATGGGACAGGGGGCATGGGCTACACCTTC
CASSDGTGGMGYTF
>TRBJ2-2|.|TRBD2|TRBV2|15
TGTGCCAGCAGTGAAAGGGCGGGAGCAGTCGGGGAGCTGTTTTTT
CASSERAGAVGELFF
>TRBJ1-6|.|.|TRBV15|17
TGTGCCACCAGCAGAGATTTGGCCGGGGGAAGGAGTTCACCCCTCCACTTT
CATSRDLAGGRSSPLHF
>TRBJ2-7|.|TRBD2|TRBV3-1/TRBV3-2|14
TGTGCCAGCAGCCAGTTAGCGGCCGGGGGGGAGCAGTACTTC
CASSQLAAGGEQYF